The text below deals with one T cell receptor (beta chain). This clonotype came up a few times. Its antigen is still unknown. No much larger clone exists at a distance of one base, and base qualities are not known. Taken from cysteine to phenylalanine, the CDR3 has 15 residues. CDR3 DNA only is kept here, 45 bases in frame from base 1. V is reduced by 2 bases and J by 2 bases, leaving a spacing of 12 bases between them. CDR1 and CDR2 were assigned from the germline V gene as ENHRY and SYGVKD. The data were taken from a study of blood T cells in healthy people across ages (dated by TCRdb to between 2015 and 2016). In the study overall: Template switching captured roughly one uniquely barcoded TCR beta cDNA molecule per two T cells in model experiments. Using deep sequencing normalized with unique cDNA molecular identifiers, the study measured how TCR beta repertoire diversity changes with age. Four age groups were formed from the donors: young (average 16 years), middle-aged (approximately 40), aged (62) and long-lived (more than 75). Donors of different ages were randomly distributed across sequencing lanes to avoid experimental bias. Two additional independent replicas of 1 million unique cDNA reads from the same blood draw were analyzed for two donors (one aged 18 to 30 and one aged 80 or older). Study-wide conclusions, independent of this receptor: Compared with the aged group, more naive CD4+ T cells, fewer expanded clones and increased TCR diversity were shown by the long-lived group, suggesting age selection. The percentage of naive T cells measured by flow cytometry correlated strongly with observed TCR beta diversity. As age increased, observed TCR beta diversity per million T cells dropped in a roughly linear way, and a significant reduction was already evident by age 40. Estimates of total diversity based on one million sequenced T cells were regarded as lower bounds and as underestimates. Conclusive comparison of naive and antigen-experienced compartments was prevented by the profiling of bulk unsorted PBMCs. The CMV infection status of donors was not known, potentially confounding age-related changes in expanded clonotypes.

Library preparation was by 5' RACE. The run used an Illumina HiSeq 2500. A second PCR of roughly 7 to 11 cycles was performed with a sample-barcoded 5' primer and a J-beta primer mix. Each TCR beta cDNA molecule received a unique molecular identifier from a template-switch 5' adaptor carrying 12 random nucleotides. At least 2.5 million CDR3-containing paired-end reads were obtained from each sample. First-strand cDNA synthesis was performed from all RNA using the Mint cDNA synthesis kit, with priming by a TRBC-specific oligonucleotide. Following uracil-DNA glycosylase treatment, a first 18-cycle PCR with universal primers M1SS and BC2_uni_R was performed on all cDNA. Per the source publication's procedure: Normalization of each sample was performed by random selection of 1 million high-quality reads, each carrying a distinct molecular identifier. Instead of being binned into consensus sequences, reads with shared molecular identifiers were discarded. MiTCR, run with a Q25 quality threshold and the strictest error-elimination algorithm, handled CDR3 identification, clonotype clustering and error correction. A nonparametric unseen species model using Euler transformation provided a lower-bound estimate of total TCR beta diversity. Through fastp at Q25 and MiXCR, TCRdb rebuilt clones from the public reads, retaining in-frame beta chains. Each entry is one CDR3 protein sequence, shown with its most common DNA and genes. It is TCRdb's table, rather than the study itself, that gives the V and J calls and clone size. The sample yields 650,000 to 1,000,000 distinct CDR3 sequences; approximately 35% were counted once. The top ten clones comprise approximately 12% of the sample.

The donors were roughly 39 Caucasian individuals from Russia, aged 6 to 90 years, who were systemically healthy. Each donor gave around 9.5 milliliters of peripheral blood, collected into EDTA-treated Vacutainer tubes. PBMCs were isolated by Ficoll-Paque density-gradient centrifugation, with at least 6.5 million obtained per sample. Total RNA, at least 5.5 micrograms per sample, was extracted from PBMCs with Trizol reagent. The percentages of naive CD45RAhigh/CD27high T cells were determined by flow cytometry on a PBMC aliquot from every donor. The chain uses TRBV10-3 and TRBJ1-2, with an unclear D gene assignment. The receptor's source is a man younger than 35 in good health. The sample consisted of blood. The DNA sequence follows: TGTGCCATCAGTGAGGCCCGGGGAACAAACTATGGCTACACCTTC. This gives the protein CAISEARGTNYGYTF.